This T cell receptor beta chain was identified during a study of Graves' ophthalmopathy and Graves' hyperthyroidism. Whole-study results and caveats: Detection in blood was also observed for most expanded thyroid clonotypes above 0.001 frequency.

Using RNA transcripts, the TCR beta CDR3 regions were amplified. First-round RT-PCR relied on HTBI primers, and a second-round multiplex PCR came next. MiXCR was run by TCRdb on the multiplex PCR reads, yielding one entry per CDR3 protein. In the table there are some 410,000 distinct CDR3 sequences, around 21% of which are singletons. In this sample, this clonotype turned up many times. Its antigen remains unknown. Excluded: other autoimmune disease, uncontrolled infection, pregnancy or lactation. Establishment of the diagnosis relied upon clinical symptoms, serum thyroxine, TRAb, thyroid ultrasound and orbital computed tomography. The PBMC fraction was derived from about 9.5 ml of fresh peripheral blood. This TCR came from a young woman with stable Graves' hyperthyroidism. Sequencing was done on a sample of peripheral blood.

CDR3 coding DNA: TGTGCCACACGAGGAGCTGGAAACACCATATATTTT. Amino acid sequence: CATRGAGNTIYF. This chain connects TRBV30 to TRBJ1-3, with unresolved D. V was pared by 8 bases and J by 2 bases, with 10 bases between. Germline V CDR1 and CDR2: GTSNPN, SVGIG (reference sequence). This CDR3 is built from 12 residues. Drawing the rest from reference TRBV30 and TRBJ1-3, the complete variable domain is SQTIHQWPATLVQPVGSPLSLECTVEGTSNPNLYWYRQAAGRGLQLLFYSVGIGQISSEVPQNLSASRPQDRQFILSSKKLLLSDSGFYLCATRGAGNTIYFGEGSWLTVV.